These 29 T cell receptor beta chains originate from one sample sequenced in a study of cytomegalovirus exposure and HLA in healthy donors. It was with 60 Vbeta and 13 Jbeta primers that the PCR ran. TCRdb keeps only in-frame clones here, not all; method: immunoSEQ multiplex PCR. The data show over 150,000 clones, 70% to 85% seen once. The source material was PBMCs. The receptors originated from a man over 45 in good health and CMV-seropositive.

This clone appeared once. This chain uses TRBV2 with TRBJ2-2; weak D call: TRBD2 (5 bases). The ends were cut back, 5 bases at V and 2 bases at J, with 12 bases in the middle. Per the germline V gene, CDR1 is SNHLY and CDR2 is FYNNEI. CDR3 size: 15 residues. This CDR3 reads CASSPRLINTGELFF. The CDR3, as DNA: TGTGCCAGCAGTCCCAGACTAATAAACACCGGGGAGCTGTTTTTT.

The chain couples TRBV6-6 to TRBJ2-1; 12 nucleotides line up with TRBD2. Germline CDR1 MNHNY, CDR2 SVGAGI (reference sequence). The CDR3 is 15 amino acids. The junction had 3 bases not matched to a gene; V was cut back by 5 bases and J by 4 bases. CDR3 in amino acids: CASSPSGGEYNEQFF. In DNA form, the CDR3 reads TGTGCCAGCAGTCCTAGCGGGGGGGAATACAATGAGCAGTTCTTC.

Details on this clone: Compared with germline, one end of the junction differs, possibly owing to a read error. This sequence joins TRBV19 and TRBJ2-7, with D possibly being TRBD2 (5 bases). The CDR3 has 11 amino acids. Looked up from germline, CDR1 is LNHDA and CDR2 is SQIVND (reference sequence). CDR3 coding DNA: TGTGCCAGTATTGGGTCGAGAGGGCGGTTGTTC. It yields the protein CASIGSRGRLF.

The V gene is TRBV4-3, the J gene TRBJ2-6; possible D gene TRBD2, 5 bases. Trimming removed 0 bases from V and 1 base from J, with 10 bases in between. Germline V gene sequence: CDR1 LGHNA, CDR2 YSLEER. CDR3 length: 17 amino acids. CDR3 residues: CASSQDRAGSGANVLTF. CDR3 DNA: TGCGCCAGCAGCCAAGATAGGGCGGGTTCTGGGGCCAACGTCCTGACTTTC.

In its sample, this clone was seen a few times. CDR3 in DNA: TGCGCCAGCAGCTTGGGACAGGGGGCCTTCTATGGCTACACCTTC. Encoded protein: CASSLGQGAFYGYTF. This sequence joins TRBV5-1 and TRBJ1-2, with TRBD1 matching 10 bases. CDR1 and CDR2 (germline): SGHRS, YFSETQ. With 0 bases clipped from V and 4 bases from J, the junction kept 3 bases outside the gene matches. This CDR3 has 15 residues.

The chain is built from TRBV5-8 and TRBJ1-5, with D possibly matching TRBD1 (5 bases). Trimming pared 5 bases from V and 4 bases from J, leaving 10 bases between. The CDR3 has 13 amino acids. The germline CDR1 and CDR2 sequences are SGHTS and YDEGEE. CDR3 DNA: TGTGCCAGCAGTTTTGACAGAAATCAGCCCCAGCATTTT. Protein: CASSFDRNQPQHF. The complete variable domain, with remaining parts taken from reference TRBV5-8 and TRBJ1-5, reads EAGVTQSPTHLIKTRGQQATLRCSPISGHTSVYWYQQALGLGLQFLLWYDEGEERNRGNFPPRFSGRQFPNYSSELNVNALELEDSALYLCASSFDRNQPQHFGDGTRLSIL.

This CDR3 is CASSRDRRGYTF. The DNA of the CDR3 is TGTGCCAGCAGCCGGGACAGGCGTGGCTACACCTTC. The chain links TRBV14 to TRBJ1-2; 8 nucleotides line up with TRBD1. Looked up from germline, CDR1 is SGHDN and CDR2 is FVKESK. V trimming: 4 bases; J trimming: 7 bases; junction bases outside the gene matches: 2. The CDR3 has 12 residues.

The chain links TRBV7-2 to TRBJ2-3; 9 bases map to TRBD1. The junction had 5 bases not matched to a gene; V was cut back by 2 bases and J by 2 bases. This CDR3 has 16 residues. Germline CDR1 SGHTA, CDR2 FQGNSA. This CDR3 is CASSLPGTGFTDTQYF. The CDR3 DNA reads TGTGCCAGCAGCTTACCGGGGACAGGGTTCACAGATACGCAGTATTTT.

J is TRBJ1-6 and V is TRBV4-1, with 8 bases that match TRBD1. Germline V gives CDR1 MGHRA, CDR2 YSYEKL. V shed 4 bases, J shed 7 bases, and the junction held 6 bases outside the gene matches. The CDR3 has 15 amino acids. The CDR3 is CASSPAGTGNSPLHF. The CDR3 DNA follows: TGCGCCAGCAGCCCAGCCGGGACAGGCAATTCACCCCTCCACTTT.

The V and J genes are TRBV6-5 and TRBJ1-2; D is unresolved. The CDR3 has 15 amino acids. The germline V and J ends were trimmed by 2 bases and 8 bases, with 18 bases remaining between them. Germline V gene lookup returns CDR1 MNHEY and CDR2 SVGAGI. The CDR3 sequence is CASSYNRRQVGGYTF. The CDR3, as DNA: TGTGCCAGCAGTTACAATCGGAGGCAGGTCGGCGGCTACACCTTC.

The chain combines TRBV6-5 with TRBJ2-3; the match to TRBD1 covers 8 bases. The CDR3 covers 15 residues. The germline gives CDR1 MNHEY, CDR2 SVGAGI. V was pared by 5 bases and J by 6 bases, with 10 bases of the junction left unmatched. CDR3 residues: CASSHTTGGKDTQYF. CDR3 sequence (DNA): TGTGCCAGCAGTCATACAACAGGGGGGAAGGATACGCAGTATTTT.

The rearrangement joins TRBV10-3 to TRBJ2-7, with TRBD2 matching 8 bases. Trimming took 2 bases from V and 4 from J; bases not matched to a gene: 13. In germline, CDR1 is ENHRY, CDR2 SYGVKD. This CDR3 contains 17 residues. The CDR3 loop reads CAISEQASGRIHYEQYF. The CDR3 bases are TGTGCCATCAGTGAGCAGGCTAGCGGGCGGATCCATTACGAGCAGTACTTC.

The chain has TRBV14 and TRBJ1-4; D perhaps matches TRBD1 (6 bases). There are 15 residues in the CDR3. With 4 bases removed from V and 8 bases from J, the gap between germline ends came to 17 bases. The germline V gene has CDR1 SGHDN and CDR2 FVKESK. The CDR3, as DNA: TGTGCCAGCAGCCGAATACAGGGCCCGGGAGAAAAACTGTTTTTT. This codes for CASSRIQGPGEKLFF.

The rearrangement uses TRBV2 and TRBJ2-2, with a possible D match to TRBD1 (6 bases). Deletions cut 11 bases from V and 2 bases from J, with 15 bases between. The CDR3 has 14 amino acids. Looked up from germline, CDR1 is SNHLY and CDR2 is FYNNEI. DNA of the CDR3: TGTGCCGGAAGAAACAGGGTTAACACCGGGGAGCTGTTTTTT. Translating it yields CAGRNRVNTGELFF.

This clone occurred a few times. The V and J genes are TRBV27 and TRBJ2-1; 13 nucleotides align to TRBD2. The germline gives CDR1 MNHEY, CDR2 SMNVEV (reference sequence). V shed 6 bases, J shed 8 bases, and the junction held 10 bases outside the gene matches. This CDR3 contains 16 residues. Here the CDR3 DNA reads TGTGCCAGCAGGCAACTTGGGACTAGCGGGGAACATGAGCAGTTCTTC. Translating gives CASRQLGTSGEHEQFF.

The CDR3 spells CASSLDGYSTDTQYF. CDR3 DNA sequence: TGTGCCAGCAGCTTAGACGGTTATAGCACAGATACGCAGTATTTT. The V call is TRBV7-2, the J call TRBJ2-3; D is unresolved. Germline V CDR1 and CDR2: SGHTA, FQGNSA. The CDR3 has 15 amino acids. V was shortened by 1 base and J by 0 bases, with 8 bases between the two germline ends.

Notes on this clone: This sample also contains other DNA sequences that code for the same CDR3. The chain has TRBV28 and TRBJ1-6; TRBD1 is a possible D gene (5 bases). Germline loops: CDR1 MDHEN, CDR2 SYDVKM. CDR3 length equals 16 residues. The germline V and J ends were trimmed by 2 bases and 0 bases, with 8 bases remaining between them. The CDR3 DNA follows: TGTGCCAGCAGTTTAGGGGGGAGCTCCTATAATTCACCCCTCCACTTT. This encodes CASSLGGSSYNSPLHF.

The chain links TRBV6-1 to TRBJ2-5; a possible D gene is TRBD1 (5 bases). The V end lost 1 base, the J end lost 5 bases, and 11 bases lay between the germline ends. Germline assignment: CDR1 MNHNS and CDR2 SASEGT. CDR3 length: 14 amino acids. The CDR3 protein is CASSEVPGLETQYF. Written as DNA, the CDR3 is TGTGCCAGCAGTGAAGTTCCAGGGCTGGAGACCCAGTACTTC.

This clone was seen once. This sequence joins TRBV2 and TRBJ1-5; D gene unclear. Per germline, CDR1 SNHLY and CDR2 FYNNEI. V was clipped by 7 bases and J by 6 bases, with 13 bases between them. This CDR3 spans 13 amino acids. CDR3 region: CASTQEGAQPQHF. The DNA of the CDR3 is TGTGCCAGCACCCAAGAGGGTGCTCAGCCCCAGCATTTT.

CDR3 DNA sequence: TGTGCCACCAGCAGAGACCAGTCAACGGGGGAAAAACTGTTTTTT. Its protein is CATSRDQSTGEKLFF. V usage is TRBV15 and J usage is TRBJ1-4; D not resolved. The germline V gene has CDR1 LNHNV and CDR2 YYDKDF (reference sequence). Trimming took off 0 bases at V and 8 bases at J, with 13 bases between the two ends. CDR3 length equals 15 residues.

The chain couples TRBV5-1 to TRBJ1-2, with 7 bases fitting TRBD1. CDR1 and CDR2 (germline): SGHRS, YFSETQ. V was pared by 2 bases and J by 4 bases, with 8 bases of the junction left unmatched. The CDR3 consists of 15 residues. The CDR3 DNA is TGCGCCAGCAGCTTCCTGACAGGGTTGAGCTATGGCTACACCTTC. Amino acids: CASSFLTGLSYGYTF.

V usage is TRBV5-1 and J usage is TRBJ1-6; D perhaps matches TRBD1 (5 bases). The CDR3 spans 14 residues. CDR1 is SGHRS, CDR2 YFSETQ, per germline. V was cut by 7 bases and J by 9 bases, with 17 bases left in between. The CDR3: CASSTGEDISPLHF. In DNA form, the CDR3 reads TGCGCCAGCTCCACGGGGGAAGACATTTCACCCCTCCACTTT.

V and J are TRBV6-1 and TRBJ1-2; D is undetermined. V was cut by 0 bases and J by 4 bases, with 6 bases left in between. The germline gives CDR1 MNHNS, CDR2 SASEGT. CDR3 size: 13 residues. The CDR3 nucleotides read TGTGCCAGCAGTGAAGCGCCCGGCTATGGCTACACCTTC. Protein product: CASSEAPGYGYTF.

The chain has TRBV2 and TRBJ1-6; no firm D call. V dropped 4 bases and J dropped 1 base, with 8 bases sitting between them. The CDR3 loop spans 15 amino acids. From germline, CDR1 is SNHLY and CDR2 FYNNEI. This CDR3 reads CASSGYGSYNSPLHF. CDR3 in DNA: TGTGCCAGCAGTGGTTACGGGTCCTATAATTCACCCCTCCACTTT.

The V and J genes are TRBV5-4 and TRBJ1-5; unclear D gene. Germline lookup yields CDR1 SGHNT and CDR2 YYREEE (reference sequence). With 4 bases removed from V and 0 bases from J, the gap between germline ends came to 8 bases. The CDR3 covers 14 residues. In nucleotides, the CDR3 is TGTGCCAGCAGCCCACAATATAGCAATCAGCCCCAGCATTTT. It yields the protein CASSPQYSNQPQHF. Looking up the rest from reference TRBV5-4 and TRBJ1-5 gives the full variable domain: ETGVTQSPTHLIKTRGQQVTLRCSSQSGHNTVSWYQQALGQGPQFIFQYYREEENGRGNFPPRFSGLQFPNYSSELNVNALELDDSALYLCASSPQYSNQPQHFGDGTRLSIL.

The V and J genes are TRBV5-1 and TRBJ1-6; TRBD1 matches at 7 bases. J lost 8 bases, V lost 4 bases, and 12 bases had no gene match. The CDR3 spans 16 residues. The germline V gene encodes CDR1 SGHRS and CDR2 YFSETQ. Here the CDR3 DNA reads TGCGCCAGCAGCGTTGGAACCGGGACAGCGGATTCACCCCTCCACTTT. Protein product: CASSVGTGTADSPLHF.

This chain joins TRBV2 and TRBJ1-1, with a weak D call TRBD1 (6 bases). V gave up 6 bases and J gave up 6 bases, with 14 bases separating them. The CDR3 runs to 13 residues. Germline CDR1 and CDR2: SNHLY and FYNNEI. The CDR3 reads CASSLGAGAEAFF. For the CDR3, the DNA is TGTGCCAGCAGCCTGGGGGCCGGAGCTGAAGCTTTCTTT.

This rearrangement joins TRBV10-1 to TRBJ2-2; D is ambiguous. The CDR3 loop spans 14 amino acids. Trimming took 2 bases from V and 5 from J, leaving 9 bases between them. The germline gives CDR1 WNHNN, CDR2 SYGVQD (reference sequence). The CDR3 bases are TGCGCCAGCAGTGAGGAAGCCCCAACCGGGGAGCTGTTTTTT. Translated, it gives CASSEEAPTGELFF.

V is TRBV19 and J is TRBJ1-2, with a tentative D call TRBD1 (6 bases). CDR3 length: 14 amino acids. V lost 5 bases to trimming and J lost 8 bases, with 18 bases between them. The V gene's germline CDR1 is LNHDA and CDR2 SQIVND (reference sequence). The CDR3 region has the DNA TGTGCCAGTAGTCTTGCCGGGACATCTGGGGGCTACACCTTC. Its protein is CASSLAGTSGGYTF.